This passage covers 9 T cell receptor beta chains from one sample sequenced in a study of cytomegalovirus exposure and HLA in healthy donors. Assay used: immunoSEQ multiplex PCR; TCRdb lists only in-frame clones, some missing. The table has 150,000 to 200,000 clones, just under 90% seen once. Sequencing was performed on PBMCs. Receptors were obtained from a woman in her late teens or twenties in good health and CMV-seropositive.

The DNA for the CDR3 is TGTGCCACCAGCAGGGGGGCTAGCACGGAGACCCAGTACTTC. It is translated as CATSRGASTETQYF. The rearrangement joins TRBV15 to TRBJ2-5; tentative D call: TRBD1 (6 bases). This CDR3 region has 14 residues. Trimming pared 3 bases from V and 5 bases from J, leaving 13 bases between. The germline CDR1 and CDR2 sequences are LNHNV and YYDKDF (reference sequence).

The chain employs TRBV2 and TRBJ2-5, with TRBD1 matching 7 bases. J gave up 5 bases and V 6 bases, and 9 bases lay outside the gene matches. This CDR3 comprises 14 residues. Germline V gene lookup returns CDR1 SNHLY and CDR2 FYNNEI. The CDR3 loop reads CASRATGLGETQYF. CDR3 coding DNA: TGTGCCAGCAGAGCGACAGGGCTGGGTGAGACCCAGTACTTC. The complete variable domain, with remaining parts taken from reference TRBV2 and TRBJ2-5, reads EPEVTQTPSHQVTQMGQEVILRCVPISNHLYFYWYRQILGQKVEFLVSFYNNEISEKSEIFDDQFSVERPDGSNFTLKIRSTKLEDSAMYFCASRATGLGETQYFGPGTRLLVL.

The chain couples TRBV5-1 to TRBJ2-7; 11 bases are a match to TRBD2. From germline, CDR1 is SGHRS and CDR2 YFSETQ. V was pared by 3 bases and J by 2 bases, with 7 bases of the junction left unmatched. The length of the CDR3 is 16 residues. In DNA, the CDR3 is TGCGCCAGCAGCTCCCCCGGGACTAGCGGAACCTACGAGCAGTACTTC. Translated, it gives CASSSPGTSGTYEQYF.

The chain carries TRBV11-3 and TRBJ2-1; 8 bases match TRBD2. There are 16 residues in the CDR3. Germline values: CDR1 SGHNT, CDR2 YENEEA. Trimming removed 0 bases from V and 8 bases from J; junction bases left unmatched: 9. CDR3 sequence reads: CASSLDPSGSSDEQFF. The DNA for the CDR3 is TGTGCCAGCAGCTTAGATCCGAGCGGGAGTTCGGATGAGCAGTTCTTC. The variable domain in full, with the rest retrieved from reference TRBV11-3 and TRBJ2-1, is EAGVVQSPRYKIIEKKQPVAFWCNPISGHNTLYWYLQNLGQGPELLIRYENEEAVDDSQLPKDRFSAERLKGVDSTLKIQPAELGDSAVYLCASSLDPSGSSDEQFFGPGTRLTVL.

The chain uses TRBV19 and TRBJ1-5; D may be TRBD1 (6 bases). This CDR3 contains 15 residues. V dropped 4 bases and J dropped 3 bases, with 13 bases sitting between them. Germline CDR1 and CDR2: LNHDA and SQIVND (reference sequence). CDR3 coding DNA: TGTGCCAGTAGTAAGTCCGACAGGAACAATCAGCCCCAGCATTTT. It yields the protein CASSKSDRNNQPQHF.

V and J are TRBV6-5 and TRBJ2-2; the D gene is possibly TRBD2 (5 bases). The V gene lost 0 bases and the J gene lost 5 bases, with 10 bases spanning the gap. The CDR3 covers 15 residues. From germline, CDR1 is MNHEY and CDR2 SVGAGI. CDR3: CASSYSHGDTGELFF. DNA of the CDR3: TGTGCCAGCAGTTACTCCCACGGGGATACCGGGGAGCTGTTTTTT.

This chain links TRBV10-1 with TRBJ2-7; D is uncertain. Germline CDR1 and CDR2: WNHNN and SYGVQD (reference sequence). The CDR3 is 10 amino acids. V shed 5 bases and J shed 3 bases, with 2 bases lying between them. The CDR3 DNA reads TGCGCCAGCAGTTACTACGAGCAGTACTTC. This sequence encodes CASSYYEQYF.

The V call is TRBV5-1, the J call TRBJ2-1; possibly TRBD2 for D (5 bases). Germline CDR1 and CDR2: SGHRS and YFSETQ. V shed 4 bases and J shed 1 base, with 6 bases lying between them. The CDR3 is 13 residues long. DNA of the CDR3: TGCGCCAGCAGCGGGAGTTCCTACAATGAGCAGTTCTTC. Translated: CASSGSSYNEQFF.

The chain has TRBV15 and TRBJ1-1; the match to TRBD1 covers 7 bases. V gave up 3 bases and J gave up 1 base; unmatched junction bases: 2. Germline CDR1 reads LNHNV; CDR2 reads YYDKDF (reference sequence). The CDR3 is 14 residues long. CDR3 sequence: CATSSQGENTEAFF. The CDR3 DNA reads TGTGCCACCAGCAGCCAGGGGGAGAACACTGAAGCTTTCTTT.